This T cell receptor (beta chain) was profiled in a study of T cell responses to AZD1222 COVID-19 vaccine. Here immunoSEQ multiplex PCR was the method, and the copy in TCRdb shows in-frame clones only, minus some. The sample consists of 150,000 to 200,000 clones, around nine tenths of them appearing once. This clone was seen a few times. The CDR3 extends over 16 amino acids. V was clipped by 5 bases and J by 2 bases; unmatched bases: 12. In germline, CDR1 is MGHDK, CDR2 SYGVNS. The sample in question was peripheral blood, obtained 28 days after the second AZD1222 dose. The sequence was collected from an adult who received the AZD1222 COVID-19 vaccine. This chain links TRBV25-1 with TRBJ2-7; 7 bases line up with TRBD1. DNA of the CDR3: TGTGCCAGCAGTTCGCGGACAGGACGTAAACCCTACGAGCAGTACTTC. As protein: CASSSRTGRKPYEQYF.